The source of this T cell receptor beta chain is a study of T-cell memory formation after mild COVID-19. General study points: The study found balanced CD4/CD8 in clones contracting day 15 to 85 and a CD4+ lean in later expanders. Cross-reactive memory appears to have joined, as suggested by some responding clones showing up in pre-infection memory. Proof of SARS-CoV-2 specificity was absent for the second-wave clones that crested on day 37.

cDNA libraries for TCR alpha and TCR beta, carrying sample barcodes and UMIs, came from 5'RACE with constant-segment primers. TCRdb ran MiXCR on the 5' RACE reads and lists one entry per CDR3 protein. The sample carries a few hundred thousand distinct CDR3 sequences, roughly 8% recorded once. The germline gives CDR1 DFQATT, CDR2 SNEGSKA (reference sequence). J gave up 0 bases and V 6 bases, and 4 bases lay outside the gene matches. The CDR3 covers 15 residues. With respect to this clonotype: Its antigen is not identified.

Sequenced material: PBMCs or a T cell subset sorted from them (not recorded which). The sequence derives from a man aged 18 to 29 who had mild COVID-19 (a few samples of this study predate the infection). Cell type and time point are not known. The V call is TRBV20-1, the J call TRBJ1-4; 10 nucleotides align to TRBD1. This chain's CDR3 is CSAETGGSTNEKLFF. CDR3 nucleotide sequence: TGCAGTGCAGAGACAGGGGGCTCAACTAATGAAAAACTGTTTTTT.